These T cell receptor beta chains were read from a single sample in a study of response to subunit inactivated influenza vaccine. TCRdb ran MiXCR on the RT-PCR reads and lists one entry per CDR3 protein. The sample contains hundreds of thousands of distinct CDR3 sequences, 10% to 15% of which appear only once. The sample in question was non-naive T cells sorted from PBMCs, obtained 14 to 15 days before vaccination. The receptors were gathered from a man in his forties or fifties who received an inactivated influenza vaccine. Each CDR3 is given with its conserved first and last residue. D genes are given only for firm matches. Clone size is shown for a subset of rows, as once, few, many or a class of expanded clone.

TRBJ1-1 TRBD1 few 12 TRBV20-1 TGCAGCGGACTACAGGGGGGCACTGAAGCTTTCTTT CSGLQGGTEAFF
TRBJ2-1 TRBD1 many 16 TRBV5-6 TGTGCCAGCAGCAGGCACAGGGGAGTCGCCTACAATGAGCAGTTCTTC CASSRHRGVAYNEQFF
TRBJ1-1 - few 12 TRBV28 TGTGCCAGCAGTTTCTGGAACACTGAAGCTTTCTTT CASSFWNTEAFF
TRBJ2-1 TRBD2 - 17 TRBV6-1 TGTGCCAGCAGACCCCCATACTCCGGACTAGCGATCAATGAGCAGTTCTTC CASRPPYSGLAINEQFF
TRBJ1-1 TRBD1 few 14 TRBV7-2 TGTGCCAGCAGCTGGACAGGGGGTGGCACTGAAGCTTTCTTT CASSWTGGGTEAFF
TRBJ1-2 - many 13 TRBV6-1 TGTGCCAGCAGTGAAGGCGGGGGCTATGGCTACACCTTC CASSEGGGYGYTF
TRBJ2-5 TRBD2 - 14 TRBV7-8 TGTGCCAGCAGACTAGCGGGGGGTGAAGAGACCCAGTACTTC CASRLAGGEETQYF
TRBJ2-3 - few 15 TRBV2 TGTGCCAGCAGTGAGCTAGCGTCCCTGACAGATACGCAGTATTTT CASSELASLTDTQYF
TRBJ2-5 - - 11 TRBV20-1 TGCAGTGCTAGACTAGAAGAGACCCAGTACTTC CSARLEETQYF
TRBJ2-5 TRBD1 - 15 TRBV7-6 TGTGCCAGCAGCTCACCGGGACAGGGGGCAGAGACCCAGTACTTC CASSSPGQGAETQYF
TRBJ1-1 - many 12 TRBV20-1 TGCAGTGCGCAGGGAGGGGTAGGCCGGGCTTTCTTT CSAQGGVGRAFF
TRBJ1-5 TRBD1 - 17 TRBV20-1 TGCAGTGCTAGTGAAATGGGACAGGGGGGCTTCAATCAGCCCCAGCATTTT CSASEMGQGGFNQPQHF
TRBJ1-1 - many 14 TRBV20-1 TGCAGTGCTAGCCGGGGTGGCAGGGGAACTGAAGCTTTCTTT CSASRGGRGTEAFF
TRBJ2-5 TRBD2 many 21 TRBV28 TGTGCCAGCAGTTTCCAATGGGGGTTGACTAGCGGGAGCTTAAGTCAAGAGACCCAGTACTTC CASSFQWGLTSGSLSQETQYF
TRBJ2-7 TRBD1 few 13 TRBV20-1 TGCAGTGCCGAGGGGACAGGAGCCTACGAGCAGTACTTC CSAEGTGAYEQYF
TRBJ1-1 - few 15 TRBV7-6 TGTGCCAGCAGCTTAGGCCCAACATCGAACACTGAAGCTTTCTTT CASSLGPTSNTEAFF
TRBJ2-7 - - 12 TRBV6-2/TRBV6-3 TGTGCCAGCAGTTATTCTTTAACCCATCCGTACTTC CASSYSLTHPYF
TRBJ2-7 TRBD1 many 17 TRBV4-1 TGCGCCAGCAGCCCCCCATACAGGGGAGAGTACCCCTACGAGCAGTACTTC CASSPPYRGEYPYEQYF
TRBJ1-5 - - 13 TRBV4-2 TGTGCCAGCAGCCAGCACCTTGATCAGCCCCAGCATTTT CASSQHLDQPQHF
TRBJ2-7 - many 14 TRBV12-3/TRBV12-4 TGTGCCAGCAGCCGTGGAGAGAGCTCCTACGAGCAGTACTTC CASSRGESSYEQYF
TRBJ2-3 - - 13 TRBV29-1 TGCAGCGTTGTAAAAGCTGTCTGGGATACGCAGTATTTT CSVVKAVWDTQYF
TRBJ2-7 TRBD2 many 14 TRBV12-3/TRBV12-4 TGTGCCAGCAGTTCGTCTAGCGGGGCGTACGAGCAGTACTTC CASSSSSGAYEQYF
TRBJ2-7 TRBD2 few 16 TRBV9 TGTGCCAGCAGCCCCAACTTAGCGGGTTCGTTTGTCGAGCAGTACTTC CASSPNLAGSFVEQYF
TRBJ2-1 TRBD2 - 16 TRBV15 TGTGCCACCAGCAGAGATTTCTGGACTAGCTCGTCTGAGCAGTTCTTC CATSRDFWTSSSEQFF
TRBJ2-1 TRBD1 many 15 TRBV5-1 TGCGCCAGCAGCGTTGGACAGGGGGCATCTAATGAGCAGTTCTTC CASSVGQGASNEQFF
TRBJ2-1 - few 16 TRBV12-3/TRBV12-4 TGTGCCAGCAGTTTTTACCCGGGAAAACAGGACAATGAGCAGTTCTTC CASSFYPGKQDNEQFF
TRBJ2-2 - - 13 TRBV12-3/TRBV12-4 TGTGCCAGCAGTTTTTCGGGGGCCGGGGAGCTGTTTTTT CASSFSGAGELFF
TRBJ2-7 TRBD1 - 14 TRBV6-1 TGTGCCAGCAGAGTGACAGGGGACAGGGGCGAGCAGTACTTC CASRVTGDRGEQYF